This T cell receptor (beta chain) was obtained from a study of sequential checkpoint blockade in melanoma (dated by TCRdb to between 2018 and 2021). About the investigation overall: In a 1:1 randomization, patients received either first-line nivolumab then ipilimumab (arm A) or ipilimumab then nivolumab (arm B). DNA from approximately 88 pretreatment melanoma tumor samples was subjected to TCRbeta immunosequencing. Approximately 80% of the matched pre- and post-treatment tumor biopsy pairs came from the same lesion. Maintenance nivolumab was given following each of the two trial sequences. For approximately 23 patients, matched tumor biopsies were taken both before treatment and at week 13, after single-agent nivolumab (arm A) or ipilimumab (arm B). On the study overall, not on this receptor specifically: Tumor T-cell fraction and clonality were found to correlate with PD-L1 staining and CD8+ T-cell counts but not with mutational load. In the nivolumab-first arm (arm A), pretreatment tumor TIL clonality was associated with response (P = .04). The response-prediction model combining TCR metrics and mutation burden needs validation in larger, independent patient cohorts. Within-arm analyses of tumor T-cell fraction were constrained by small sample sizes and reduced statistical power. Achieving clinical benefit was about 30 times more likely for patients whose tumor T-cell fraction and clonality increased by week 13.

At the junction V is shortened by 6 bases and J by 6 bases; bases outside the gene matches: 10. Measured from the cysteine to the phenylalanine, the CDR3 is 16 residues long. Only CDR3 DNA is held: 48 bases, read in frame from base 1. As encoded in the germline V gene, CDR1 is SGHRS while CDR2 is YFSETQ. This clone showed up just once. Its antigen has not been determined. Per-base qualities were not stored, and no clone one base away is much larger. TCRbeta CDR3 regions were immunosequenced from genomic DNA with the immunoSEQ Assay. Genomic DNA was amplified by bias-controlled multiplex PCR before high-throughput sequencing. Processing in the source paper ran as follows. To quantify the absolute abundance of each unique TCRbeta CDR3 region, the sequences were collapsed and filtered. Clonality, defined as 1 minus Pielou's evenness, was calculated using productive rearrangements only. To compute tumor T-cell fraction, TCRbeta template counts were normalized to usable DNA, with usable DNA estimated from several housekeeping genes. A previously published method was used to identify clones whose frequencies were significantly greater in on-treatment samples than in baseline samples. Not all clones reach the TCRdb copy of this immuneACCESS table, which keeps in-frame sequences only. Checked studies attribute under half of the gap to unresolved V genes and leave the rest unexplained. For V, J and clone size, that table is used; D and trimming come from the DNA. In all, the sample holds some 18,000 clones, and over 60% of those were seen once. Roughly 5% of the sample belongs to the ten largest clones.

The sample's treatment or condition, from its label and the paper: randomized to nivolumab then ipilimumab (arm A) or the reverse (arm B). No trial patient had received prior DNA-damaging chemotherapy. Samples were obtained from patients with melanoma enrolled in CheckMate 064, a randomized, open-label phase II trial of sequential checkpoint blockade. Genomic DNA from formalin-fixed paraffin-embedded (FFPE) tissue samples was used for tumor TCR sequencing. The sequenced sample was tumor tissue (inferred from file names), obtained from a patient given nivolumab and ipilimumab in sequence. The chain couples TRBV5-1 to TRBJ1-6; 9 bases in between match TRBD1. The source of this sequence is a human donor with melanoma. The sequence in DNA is TGCGCCAGCACCCCCCGAGGGGGACAGGGTAATTCACCCCTCCACTTT. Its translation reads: CASTPRGGQGNSPLHF.